Each of the 28 T cell receptor beta chains below was sequenced from the same sample in a study of brain T cells in children with intractable seizures. Time point reported: blood from clinic visit 5 months post-surgery; TSC patient then seizure free. Using immunoSEQ multiplex PCR, the repertoire was profiled, and TCRdb retains in-frame clones only, with some absent. The sample lists hundreds of thousands of clones, over 90% seen once, with about 5.8% in the top ten. The source was peripheral blood, collected 4 to 5 months after surgery. The receptors were sampled from a boy under two years old with tuberous sclerosis and intractable seizures.

The genes are TRBV9 and TRBJ2-5; D might be TRBD1 (6 bases). The germline CDR1 and CDR2 sequences are SGDLS and YYNGEE. This CDR3 spans 14 amino acids. V dropped 0 bases and J dropped 5 bases, with 11 bases sitting between them. The DNA of the CDR3 is TGTGCCAGCAGCGTAGTGGCAGGGGAGGAGACCCAGTACTTC. Amino acids: CASSVVAGEETQYF.

V and J are TRBV18 and TRBJ1-1; 8 nucleotides line up with TRBD1. The CDR3 length is 13 residues. Germline CDR1 is KGHSH and CDR2 is LQKENI. After removal of 4 bases from V and 6 bases from J, the junction contained 4 bases not matched to a gene. This CDR3 is CASSLTGESEAFF. The CDR3 coding sequence is TGTGCCAGCTCACTGACAGGGGAATCTGAAGCTTTCTTT.

A single count supports this clone. This rearrangement joins TRBV29-1 to TRBJ1-3, with a tentative D call TRBD1 (6 bases). Germline V gene sequence: CDR1 SQVTM, CDR2 ANQGSEA. V was trimmed by 0 bases and J by 0 bases, leaving 21 bases between them. This CDR3 comprises 19 residues. In DNA, the CDR3 is TGCAGCGTTGAAGATCTTTGGGGACATCAATCCAGCTCTGGAAACACCATATATTTT. This gives the protein CSVEDLWGHQSSSGNTIYF.

The chain is built from TRBV6-1 and TRBJ2-7, with D perhaps TRBD1 (6 bases). Trimming pared 0 bases from V and 0 bases from J, leaving 9 bases between. The germline CDR1 and CDR2 sequences are MNHNS and SASEGT. This CDR3 spans 15 amino acids. CDR3 region: CASSEALDSSYEQYF. In nucleotides, the CDR3 is TGTGCCAGCAGTGAAGCGCTGGACAGCTCCTACGAGCAGTACTTC.

The chain combines TRBV7-9 with TRBJ1-1; a weak D match, TRBD1 (6 bases). V was pared by 3 bases and J by 2 bases, with 13 bases between. This CDR3 spans 15 amino acids. Germline V gene data show CDR1 as SEHNR and CDR2 as FQNEAQ (reference sequence). The chain's CDR3 is CASSFSTGANTEAFF. CDR3 coding DNA: TGTGCCAGCAGCTTCTCGACAGGAGCAAACACTGAAGCTTTCTTT.

The chain joins TRBV4-1 to TRBJ1-1; possible D gene TRBD1, 6 bases. Per germline, CDR1 MGHRA and CDR2 YSYEKL. V lost 1 base, J lost 4 bases, and 13 bases lay in between. The CDR3 extends over 15 amino acids. DNA for the CDR3: TGCGCCAGCAGCCAAGGTTACAGGGAGGGCACTGAAGCTTTCTTT. This sequence encodes CASSQGYREGTEAFF.

V is TRBV30 and J is TRBJ2-2; 9 bases fit TRBD2. The CDR3 contains 15 residues. Germline lookup yields CDR1 GTSNPN and CDR2 SVGIG (reference sequence). V gave up 1 base and J gave up 6 bases; unmatched junction bases: 6. For the CDR3, the DNA is TGTGCCTGGAGTGCGGGACTAGCCGTCCCCGGGGAGCTGTTTTTT. Protein product: CAWSAGLAVPGELFF.

The chain couples TRBV19 to TRBJ1-2; 7 bases align to TRBD1. V lost 6 bases and J lost 4; bases outside the gene matches: 8. CDR3 length: 14 residues. The V gene's germline CDR1 is LNHDA and CDR2 SQIVND (reference sequence). CDR3 DNA sequence: TGTGCCAGTAGCGGGACAGAAGGACGCTATGGCTACACCTTC. Translating gives CASSGTEGRYGYTF.

V usage is TRBV5-4 and J usage is TRBJ2-7; TRBD1 matches at 9 bases. CDR3 length: 15 residues. V gave up 0 bases and J gave up 5 bases; unmatched junction bases: 6. Germline V gives CDR1 SGHNT, CDR2 YYREEE (reference sequence). The CDR3 region has the DNA TGTGCCAGCAGCTTGGCCGGGACAGGGACCCACGAGCAGTACTTC. Its translation is CASSLAGTGTHEQYF.

The genes are TRBV19 and TRBJ2-7; a weak D match, TRBD2 (6 bases). CDR3 length: 14 amino acids. CDR1 is LNHDA and CDR2 is SQIVND in the germline V gene (reference sequence). With 3 bases removed from V and 2 bases from J, the gap between germline ends came to 11 bases. The CDR3 region has the DNA TGTGCCAGTAGTATGAAACTAGCCACCTACGAGCAGTACTTC. Amino acids: CASSMKLATYEQYF.

The V gene is TRBV4-1, the J gene TRBJ1-1; 9 nucleotides match TRBD1. Germline assignment: CDR1 MGHRA and CDR2 YSYEKL. This CDR3 spans 16 amino acids. V shed 0 bases, J shed 6 bases, and the junction held 8 bases outside the gene matches. The CDR3 region is CASSQERRQGVPEAFF. CDR3 DNA: TGCGCCAGCAGCCAAGAAAGGAGACAGGGGGTTCCTGAAGCTTTCTTT.

This clone appeared a single time. The genes are TRBV28 and TRBJ1-1; possible D gene TRBD1, 5 bases. The CDR3 is made up of 15 amino acids. The germline CDR1 and CDR2 sequences are MDHEN and SYDVKM. The V end lost 3 bases, the J end lost 6 bases, and 17 bases lay between the germline ends. The CDR3 DNA is TGTGCCAGCAGTTTCGTTACTCGGTGGGGGTCTGAAGCTTTCTTT. As protein: CASSFVTRWGSEAFF.

V is TRBV5-1 and J is TRBJ1-1; D is unclear. The V gene's germline CDR1 is SGHRS and CDR2 YFSETQ. The CDR3 runs to 13 residues. The ends were cut back, 4 bases at V and 3 bases at J, with 10 bases in the middle. For the CDR3, the DNA is TGCGCCAGCAGCCAGACATCCTACACTGAAGCTTTCTTT. It yields the protein CASSQTSYTEAFF. Variable domain in full (rest from reference TRBV5-1 and TRBJ1-1): KAGVTQTPRYLIKTRGQQVTLSCSPISGHRSVSWYQQTPGQGLQFLFEYFSETQRNKGNFPGRFSGRQFSNSRSEMNVSTLELGDSALYLCASSQTSYTEAFFGQGTRLTVV.

The V gene is TRBV19, the J gene TRBJ1-5, with 7 bases identical to TRBD1. This CDR3 comprises 16 residues. The V gene's germline CDR1 is LNHDA and CDR2 SQIVND (reference sequence). V gave up 10 bases and J gave up 2 bases; unmatched junction bases: 14. The CDR3 DNA sequence: TGTGCCACCCCATACGACTGGACAGGTGGCAATCAGCCCCAGCATTTT. Its protein product is CATPYDWTGGNQPQHF.

The rearrangement joins TRBV13 to TRBJ2-1; TRBD1 matches at 7 bases. This CDR3 has 15 amino acids. Germline CDR1 is PRHDT and CDR2 is FYEKMQ (reference sequence). Losses at the gene ends were 6 bases for V and 6 bases for J; bases not matched to a gene: 11. The chain's CDR3 is CASRTGTDRSNEQFF. The CDR3 bases are TGTGCCAGCAGGACCGGGACAGACCGGTCCAATGAGCAGTTCTTC.

This clone appeared a few times. The chain uses TRBV7-2 and TRBJ2-1, with 10 nucleotides matching TRBD2. The CDR3 totals 15 residues. J was trimmed by 4 bases and V by 6 bases; bases with no gene match: 6. Germline CDR1 and CDR2: SGHTA and FQGNSA. The CDR3 protein is CASSSIAGGYNEQFF. The CDR3 region has the DNA TGTGCCAGCAGTTCTATAGCGGGGGGTTACAATGAGCAGTTCTTC.

The chain carries TRBV2 and TRBJ2-1; a possible D gene is TRBD1 (6 bases). Germline CDR1 SNHLY, CDR2 FYNNEI. This CDR3 has 14 residues. V dropped 2 bases and J dropped 5 bases, with 10 bases sitting between them. Here the CDR3 DNA reads TGTGCCAGCAGTGAAATCGGACAGAACAATGAGCAGTTCTTC. It encodes CASSEIGQNNEQFF.

This clone showed up just once. The chain combines TRBV28 with TRBJ1-3; D gene unclear. The CDR3 runs to 16 residues. V was pared by 7 bases and J by 3 bases, with 19 bases between. Germline V gene lookup returns CDR1 MDHEN and CDR2 SYDVKM. In nucleotides, the CDR3 is TGTGCCAGCATATCCCTCGACTTACCCCTTGGAAACACCATATATTTT. Protein sequence: CASISLDLPLGNTIYF.

This sequence joins TRBV6-1 and TRBJ2-1, with TRBD2 matching 9 bases. The length of the CDR3 is 15 residues. The V gene's germline CDR1 is MNHNS and CDR2 SASEGT. J lost 13 bases, V lost 3 bases, and 13 bases had no gene match. CDR3 residues: CASSDTPAGGPQQFF. The DNA for the CDR3 is TGTGCCAGCAGTGATACTCCAGCGGGGGGTCCTCAACAGTTCTTC.

The V call is TRBV27, the J call TRBJ2-1; tentative D call: TRBD2 (6 bases). The CDR3 covers 16 residues. Per germline, CDR1 MNHEY and CDR2 SMNVEV (reference sequence). The V gene lost 1 base and the J gene lost 9 bases, with 19 bases spanning the gap. The CDR3 loop is CASSLFFASEGGEQFF. In DNA form, the CDR3 reads TGTGCCAGCAGTTTATTCTTCGCTAGCGAGGGCGGTGAGCAGTTCTTC.

This rearrangement joins TRBV5-1 to TRBJ1-2; 8 bases map to TRBD1. The CDR3 is made up of 12 amino acids. The germline V gene encodes CDR1 SGHRS and CDR2 YFSETQ. The V segment lost 3 bases and the J segment 14 bases; nucleotides outside the gene matches: 9. This CDR3 is CASSSGQGLLTF. The CDR3 nucleotides are TGCGCCAGCAGCTCTGGACAGGGCCTTTTAACCTTC.

This sequence joins TRBV5-1 and TRBJ1-1, with D uncertain. The V end lost 0 bases, the J end lost 0 bases, and 9 bases lay between the germline ends. The CDR3 is 15 residues long. Germline lookup yields CDR1 SGHRS and CDR2 YFSETQ. The CDR3 loop is CASSLETALNTEAFF. In DNA form, the CDR3 reads TGCGCCAGCAGCTTGGAAACAGCCTTGAACACTGAAGCTTTCTTT.

The chain joins TRBV11-3 to TRBJ2-5, with a weak D call TRBD2 (6 bases). The CDR3 has 15 amino acids. V gave up 6 bases and J gave up 5 bases, with 19 bases separating them. Germline V gene lookup returns CDR1 SGHNT and CDR2 YENEEA. The CDR3 nucleotides are TGTGCCAGCAGTCCTCGACTAGTACGGGCGGAGACCCAGTACTTC. It is translated as CASSPRLVRAETQYF.

The V call is TRBV9, the J call TRBJ2-1; D might be TRBD1 or TRBD2, each matching 5 bases. Germline lookup yields CDR1 SGDLS and CDR2 YYNGEE. This CDR3 contains 13 residues. Trimming stripped 0 bases from V and 10 bases from J, with 11 bases between. The CDR3 here is CASSVDPGAEQFF. The DNA of the CDR3 is TGTGCCAGCAGCGTAGACCCCGGGGCCGAGCAGTTCTTC.

The V gene is TRBV7-9, the J gene TRBJ2-1; tentative D call: TRBD2 (6 bases). Germline-derived CDR1 and CDR2 are SEHNR and FQNEAQ (reference sequence). The CDR3 contains 18 residues. V lost 5 bases, J lost 4 bases, and 24 bases lay in between. CDR3 in amino acids: CASSQEGSAGVGYNEQFF. The CDR3 bases are TGTGCCAGCAGCCAAGAGGGATCAGCGGGCGTTGGGTACAATGAGCAGTTCTTC.

The CDR3 nucleotides read TGTGCCAGCAGCCCGAGGCCACATGGGAACACTGAAGCTTTCTTT. This codes for CASSPRPHGNTEAFF. This chain uses TRBV5-5 with TRBJ1-1, with D unclear. Per the germline V gene, CDR1 is SGHKS and CDR2 is YYEKEE (reference sequence). V lost 4 bases and J 1 base, leaving 14 bases between the germline ends. The CDR3 covers 15 residues.

This rearrangement joins TRBV3-1 (or the pseudogene TRBV3-2) to TRBJ2-7; tentatively, D is TRBD2 (6 bases). The V and J ends lost 0 bases and 3 bases respectively, with 15 bases between them. CDR3 length: 16 residues. Germline CDR1 reads LGHDT; CDR2 reads YNNKEL (reference sequence). CDR3 bases: TGTGCCAGCAGCCAAGATAGGGTTAGCGGTTACTACGAGCAGTACTTC. Translated: CASSQDRVSGYYEQYF.

The chain carries TRBV11-1 and TRBJ1-6; D unresolved. In germline, CDR1 is SGHAT, CDR2 FQDESV (reference sequence). The CDR3 covers 15 residues. The V and J ends lost 3 bases and 0 bases respectively, with 6 bases between them. For the CDR3, the DNA is TGTGCCAGCAGCTTCGAGGGCTCCTATAATTCACCCCTCCACTTT. Protein product: CASSFEGSYNSPLHF.